This T cell receptor beta chain was profiled in a study of cytomegalovirus exposure and HLA in healthy donors. Study-wide results and limits: Excluded were some V segments that proved indistinguishable, including TRBV6-2 and TRBV6-3. At a 0.05 false discovery rate, a later analysis found around 17,000 TCR beta sequences to be associated with HLA alleles. Serostatus for CMV was the only available immune exposure information. Earlier analysis yielded a pattern in which most TCR beta V segments were productive about 87% or about 30% of the time.

This CDR3 has 16 amino acids. This clone was counted between two and nine times. The antigen is undetermined. Primers for the PCR totalled 60 Vbeta and 13 Jbeta. Produced via immunoSEQ multiplex PCR; TCRdb's table is partial and in-frame only. The data hold 150,000 to 200,000 clones, with around two thirds observed a single time. The clonotype originates from a man aged 25 to 40 in good health and CMV-seropositive. The rearrangement links TRBV21-1 to TRBJ1-5; the listed D gene, TRBD1, was not tested against the DNA. TRBV21-1 is given as a pseudogene. Sequences were obtained from PBMCs. CDR3: CASSTRTGGSNQPQHF. The CDR3 DNA follows: TGTGCCAGCAGCACCCGGACAGGTGGGAGCAATCAGCCCCAGCATTTT.